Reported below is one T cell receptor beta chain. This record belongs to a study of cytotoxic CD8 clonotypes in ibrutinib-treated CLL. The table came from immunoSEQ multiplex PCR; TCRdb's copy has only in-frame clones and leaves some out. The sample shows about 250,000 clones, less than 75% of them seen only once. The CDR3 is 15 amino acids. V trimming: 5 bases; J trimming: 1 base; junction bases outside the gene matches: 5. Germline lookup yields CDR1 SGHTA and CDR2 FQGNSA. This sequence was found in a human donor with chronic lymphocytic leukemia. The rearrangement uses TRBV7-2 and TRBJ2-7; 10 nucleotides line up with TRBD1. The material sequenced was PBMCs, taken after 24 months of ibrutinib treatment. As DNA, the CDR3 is TGTGCCAGCAGCGACCGGGACAGGGGTTCCTACGAGCAGTACTTC. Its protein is CASSDRDRGSYEQYF.